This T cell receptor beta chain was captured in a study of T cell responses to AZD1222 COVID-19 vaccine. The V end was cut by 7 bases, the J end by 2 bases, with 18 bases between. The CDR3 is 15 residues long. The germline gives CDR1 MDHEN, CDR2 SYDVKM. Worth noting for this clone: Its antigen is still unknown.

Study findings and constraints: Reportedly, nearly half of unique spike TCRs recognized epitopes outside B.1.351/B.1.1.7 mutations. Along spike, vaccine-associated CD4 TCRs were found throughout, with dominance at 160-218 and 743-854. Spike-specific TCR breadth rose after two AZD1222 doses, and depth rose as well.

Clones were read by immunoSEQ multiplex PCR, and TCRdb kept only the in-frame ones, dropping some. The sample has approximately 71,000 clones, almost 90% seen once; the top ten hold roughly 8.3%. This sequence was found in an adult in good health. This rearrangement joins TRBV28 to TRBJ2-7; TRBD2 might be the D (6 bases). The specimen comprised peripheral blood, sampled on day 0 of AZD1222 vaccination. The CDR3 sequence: CASKTGGIGPYEQYF. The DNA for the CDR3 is TGTGCCAGCAAGACTGGCGGGATTGGTCCCTACGAGCAGTACTTC.